This T cell receptor beta chain came from a study of Graves' ophthalmopathy and Graves' hyperthyroidism. V lost 6 bases and J lost 8; bases outside the gene matches: 10. Germline loops: CDR1 DFQATT, CDR2 SNEGSKA (reference sequence). This CDR3 is 14 amino acids long. This clonotype has at least ten counts. Its target is unknown. For repertoire sequencing, the TCR beta CDR3 regions were amplified from RNA transcripts. RT-PCR was first run with HTBI primers, then multiplex PCR in a second round. TCRdb passed the multiplex PCR reads through MiXCR, listing each CDR3 protein once. The table includes hundreds of thousands of distinct CDR3 sequences, about 24% detected once. Study-wide points: Detection in blood was also observed for most expanded thyroid clonotypes above 0.001 frequency.

Stable hyperthyroidism denotes an absence of ophthalmopathy throughout 18 months of follow-up. Diagnosis used clinical symptoms, serum thyroxine, TRAb, thyroid ultrasound and orbital computed tomography. The sample taken for sequencing was peripheral blood. The TCR was taken from a woman aged 18-29 years with stable Graves' hyperthyroidism. Some clones in this sample may be carry-over from other donors' samples. The gene calls are TRBV20-1 and TRBJ1-6, with TRBD1 matching over 7 bases. CDR3 region: CSASIRQGDSPLHF. Here the CDR3 DNA reads TGCAGTGCGTCCATCCGACAGGGTGATTCACCCCTCCACTTT.